These 26 T cell receptor beta chains originate from one sample sequenced in a study of cytomegalovirus exposure and HLA in healthy donors. PCR involved 60 Vbeta and 13 Jbeta primers. Assay: immunoSEQ multiplex PCR; the TCRdb copy retains only in-frame clones and omits some. The sample has about 160,000 clones, 84% seen once. What was sequenced was PBMCs. These receptors were taken from a man under 40 in good health and CMV-seronegative.

The chain couples TRBV5-6 to TRBJ2-7, with D hard to call. The CDR3 totals 14 residues. V was shortened by 0 bases and J by 4 bases, with 11 bases between the two germline ends. Germline V gives CDR1 SGHDT, CDR2 YYEEEE. This chain's CDR3 is CASSLGGLAYEQYF. CDR3 coding DNA: TGTGCCAGCAGCTTGGGCGGTTTAGCTTACGAGCAGTACTTC. The full variable domain, rest sourced from reference TRBV5-6 and TRBJ2-7, is DAGVTQSPTHLIKTRGQQVTLRCSPKSGHDTVSWYQQALGQGPQFIFQYYEEEERQRGNFPDRFSGHQFPNYSSELNVNALLLGDSALYLCASSLGGLAYEQYFGPGTRLTVT.

The genes are TRBV19 and TRBJ2-7, with 13 bases lining up with TRBD2. The CDR3 loop spans 17 amino acids. Germline V CDR1 and CDR2: LNHDA, SQIVND (reference sequence). V gave up 5 bases and J gave up 5 bases; unmatched junction bases: 12. The CDR3 here is CASSWGRTSGGADEQYF. CDR3 coding DNA: TGTGCCAGTAGTTGGGGACGTACTAGCGGGGGGGCCGACGAGCAGTACTTC.

J is TRBJ2-5 and V is TRBV6-1; the D is unclear. The better agreement between TRBJ2-7 and the DNA end casts doubt on the J call. Germline CDR1 is MNHNS and CDR2 is SASEGT. The CDR3 extends over 15 amino acids. The DNA for the CDR3 is TGTGCCAGCAGACTAAGCCCCCCGAGCTCCTACGAGCAGTACTTC. It encodes CASRLSPPSSYEQYF.

This clone was picked up one time. The chain employs TRBV5-5 and TRBJ2-3; 11 nucleotides agree with TRBD2. From germline, CDR1 is SGHKS and CDR2 YYEKEE (reference sequence). The CDR3 totals 16 residues. Losses at the gene ends were 1 base for V and 0 bases for J; bases not matched to a gene: 1. The CDR3 sequence is CASSLIAGGSTDTQYF. The CDR3 DNA reads TGTGCCAGCAGCTTGATAGCGGGGGGGAGCACAGATACGCAGTATTTT.

The chain carries TRBV10-2 and TRBJ2-7; D is unclear. The CDR3 has 12 residues. In germline, CDR1 is WSHSY, CDR2 SAAADI. Trimming cost V 3 bases and J 2 bases, with 5 bases left between them. CDR3 sequence: CASSEEAYEQYF. Written as DNA, the CDR3 is TGCGCCAGCAGTGAAGAGGCCTACGAGCAGTACTTC.

The rearrangement uses TRBV29-1 and TRBJ1-2; no firm D call. Looked up from germline, CDR1 is SQVTM and CDR2 is ANQGSEA. The CDR3 contains 14 residues. Trimming took off 7 bases at V and 4 bases at J, with 19 bases between the two ends. The CDR3 coding sequence is TGCAGCGCCCTCGCCGGGGTGGACCTCTATGGCTACACCTTC. Its translation: CSALAGVDLYGYTF.

The chain recombines TRBV18 with TRBJ1-5, with D perhaps TRBD1 (6 bases). V dropped 5 bases and J dropped 2 bases, with 13 bases sitting between them. The CDR3 loop spans 15 amino acids. Germline V lookup: CDR1 KGHSH, CDR2 LQKENI. The CDR3 reads CASSEGVDGNQPQHF. Written as DNA, the CDR3 is TGTGCCAGCTCAGAGGGGGTCGATGGCAATCAGCCCCAGCATTTT.

The chain couples TRBV7-2 to TRBJ2-1; the D is unclear. The CDR3 contains 13 residues. CDR1 is SGHTA, CDR2 FQGNSA, per germline. V shed 3 bases and J shed 5 bases, with 8 bases lying between them. CDR3 protein: CASSFRRDNEQFF. The CDR3 nucleotides are TGTGCCAGCAGCTTTAGACGGGACAATGAGCAGTTCTTC.

The chain has TRBV19 and TRBJ2-1; 12 nucleotides align to TRBD2. Losses at the gene ends were 4 bases for V and 1 base for J; bases not matched to a gene: 20. CDR3 length equals 22 residues. CDR1 is LNHDA, CDR2 SQIVND, per germline (reference sequence). CDR3 residues: CASSTRHLAGGRIEVSYNEQFF. The CDR3 DNA sequence: TGTGCCAGTAGTACCCGCCACCTAGCGGGAGGGCGGATTGAGGTGTCCTACAATGAGCAGTTCTTC. Full variable domain (missing parts from reference TRBV19 and TRBJ2-1): DGGITQSPKYLFRKEGQNVTLSCEQNLNHDAMYWYRQDPGQGLRLIYYSQIVNDFQKGDIAEGYSVSREKKESFPLTVTSAQKNPTAFYLCASSTRHLAGGRIEVSYNEQFFGPGTRLTVL.

The chain uses TRBV27 and TRBJ1-5, with D maybe TRBD1 (6 bases). CDR1 is MNHEY and CDR2 is SMNVEV in the germline V gene (reference sequence). Trimming left V 1 base short and J 2 bases short, with 12 bases between. This CDR3 is built from 16 residues. CDR3 DNA: TGTGCCAGCAGTTTATTGTACAGGGTTGGCAATCAGCCCCAGCATTTT. Protein product: CASSLLYRVGNQPQHF.

This rearrangement joins TRBV28 to TRBJ1-5; D gene ambiguous. This CDR3 comprises 13 residues. The V and J ends lost 5 bases and 11 bases respectively, with 16 bases between them. Germline CDR1 and CDR2: MDHEN and SYDVKM. The CDR3 loop reads CASSLAGPRAQHF. The CDR3 DNA follows: TGTGCCAGCAGTCTAGCCGGGCCGCGAGCCCAGCATTTT.

The rearrangement uses TRBV23-1 and TRBJ2-5, with 11 positions matching TRBD1. TRBV23-1 is an ORF for which the function is uncertain. With V trimmed by 7 bases and J by 5 bases, 6 bases remained unmatched. This CDR3 comprises 14 residues. The CDR3 loop reads CASKGQGAGETQYF. The DNA of the CDR3 is TGCGCCAGCAAAGGACAGGGGGCCGGGGAGACCCAGTACTTC.

This sequence joins TRBV27 and TRBJ2-7; 7 bases agree with TRBD1. The CDR3 sequence is 15 residues long. V dropped 2 bases and J dropped 2; count of bases not matched to a gene: 6. From germline, CDR1 is MNHEY and CDR2 SMNVEV (reference sequence). The CDR3 DNA reads as TGTGCCAGCAGTTTACGGACAGGCCCCACCTACGAGCAGTACTTC. Protein: CASSLRTGPTYEQYF.

The genes are TRBV9 and TRBJ2-2; 10 bases align to TRBD2. Looked up from germline, CDR1 is SGDLS and CDR2 is YYNGEE. The CDR3 totals 16 residues. V gave up 4 bases and J gave up 3 bases; unmatched junction bases: 6. The CDR3 nucleotides are TGTGCCAGCAGCTCAAGACTAGCGGGCCACACCGGGGAGCTGTTTTTT. This gives the protein CASSSRLAGHTGELFF.

This clone was detected only once. The chain has TRBV30 and TRBJ1-5, with 9 nucleotides matching TRBD1. Losses at the gene ends were 0 bases for V and 7 bases for J; bases not matched to a gene: 7. There are 15 residues in the CDR3. Per germline, CDR1 GTSNPN and CDR2 SVGIG (reference sequence). CDR3: CAWSVLGTGRQPQHF. The CDR3, as DNA: TGTGCCTGGAGTGTATTGGGGACAGGGCGACAGCCCCAGCATTTT.

The rearrangement links TRBV7-8 to TRBJ1-6, with TRBD1 identical over 8 bases. V shed 5 bases and J 7 bases; nucleotides not matched to a gene: 4. Germline values: CDR1 SGHVS, CDR2 FQNEAQ. The CDR3 runs to 14 residues. The CDR3 region has the DNA TGTGCCAGCAGCGGACAGGGAACCAATTCACCCCTCCACTTT. This gives the protein CASSGQGTNSPLHF. Filled out from reference TRBV7-8 and TRBJ1-6, the complete variable domain reads GAGVSQSPRYKVAKRGQDVALRCDPISGHVSLFWYQQALGQGPEFLTYFQNEAQLDKSGLPSDRFFAERPEGSVSTLKIQRTQQEDSAVYLCASSGQGTNSPLHFGNGTRLTVT.

V is TRBV4-2 and J is TRBJ1-3; D is unresolved. Germline lookup yields CDR1 LGHNA and CDR2 YNFKEQ. V was shortened by 4 bases and J by 4 bases, with 8 bases between the two germline ends. The CDR3 covers 13 residues. The DNA for the CDR3 is TGTGCCAGCAGCCCCTTCCAGGGAAACACCATATATTTT. This sequence encodes CASSPFQGNTIYF.

With respect to this clone: Different DNA sequences within this sample yield the same CDR3. This rearrangement joins TRBV19 to TRBJ2-7, with D hard to call. The CDR3 extends over 14 amino acids. V was trimmed by 6 bases and J by 0 bases, leaving 12 bases between them. Germline loops: CDR1 LNHDA, CDR2 SQIVND (reference sequence). CDR3 sequence: CASRLSGSSYEQYF. As DNA, the CDR3 is TGTGCCAGTAGATTGTCAGGAAGCTCCTACGAGCAGTACTTC. Full variable domain (outside the CDR3, taken from reference TRBV19 and TRBJ2-7): DGGITQSPKYLFRKEGQNVTLSCEQNLNHDAMYWYRQDPGQGLRLIYYSQIVNDFQKGDIAEGYSVSREKKESFPLTVTSAQKNPTAFYLCASRLSGSSYEQYFGPGTRLTVT.

This clone was detected only a few times. The genes are TRBV5-1 and TRBJ1-4, with 7 bases fitting TRBD1. The germline V gene encodes CDR1 SGHRS and CDR2 YFSETQ. The V segment lost 0 bases and the J segment 0 bases; nucleotides outside the gene matches: 2. The CDR3 covers 16 residues. CDR3 nucleotide sequence: TGCGCCAGCAGCTTGGCCCAGGGGGCAACTAATGAAAAACTGTTTTTT. Encoded protein: CASSLAQGATNEKLFF.

V and J are TRBV18 and TRBJ1-3; tentative D call: TRBD1 (5 bases). The CDR3 sequence is 16 residues long. V shed 3 bases and J shed 0 bases, with 12 bases lying between them. CDR1 and CDR2 (germline): KGHSH, LQKENI. CDR3 in DNA: TGTGCCAGCTCACCTAAGACAGCCTTCTCTGGAAACACCATATATTTT. Translating gives CASSPKTAFSGNTIYF. Based on the CDR3 plus reference TRBV18 and TRBJ1-3, the full variable domain is NAGVMQNPRHLVRRRGQEARLRCSPMKGHSHVYWYRQLPEEGLKFMVYLQKENIIDESGMPKERFSAEFPKEGPSILRIQQVVRGDSAAYFCASSPKTAFSGNTIYFGEGSWLTVV.

This clone came up a few times. This rearrangement joins TRBV27 to TRBJ2-2; 8 bases align to TRBD2. The ends lost 3 bases at V and 0 bases at J; junction bases unmatched: 6. CDR1 MNHEY and CDR2 SMNVEV come from the germline V gene (reference sequence). The CDR3 runs 17 residues. The CDR3 region is CASSFDGGGTNTGELFF. CDR3 DNA sequence: TGTGCCAGCAGTTTTGACGGCGGGGGGACGAACACCGGGGAGCTGTTTTTT.

The CDR3 nucleotides are TGTGCCACCGGAGGGGAGTATGGCGAGTATAATTCACCCCTCCACTTT. Amino acids: CATGGEYGEYNSPLHF. V is TRBV19 and J is TRBJ1-6; D may be TRBD1 (5 bases). Trimming cost V 10 bases and J 4 bases, with 20 bases left between them. The CDR3 length is 16 residues. CDR1 and CDR2 (germline): LNHDA, SQIVND (reference sequence). The full variable domain, rest sourced from reference TRBV19 and TRBJ1-6, is DGGITQSPKYLFRKEGQNVTLSCEQNLNHDAMYWYRQDPGQGLRLIYYSQIVNDFQKGDIAEGYSVSREKKESFPLTVTSAQKNPTAFYLCATGGEYGEYNSPLHFGNGTRLTVT.

This chain connects TRBV11-2 to TRBJ2-1; 12 nucleotides match TRBD2. The junction had 14 bases not matched to a gene; V was cut back by 1 base and J by 7 bases. CDR3 length: 19 residues. Germline CDR1 SGHAT, CDR2 FQNNGV. DNA of the CDR3: TGTGCCAGCAGCTTAGGGGTAGGGCTAGCGGGGGGGCCGGGGAATGAGCAGTTCTTC. Translating gives CASSLGVGLAGGPGNEQFF.

The CDR3 loop is CASSLVQMNTEAFF. CDR3 in DNA: TGCGCCAGCAGCTTGGTGCAGATGAACACTGAAGCTTTCTTT. The rearrangement uses TRBV5-1 and TRBJ1-1; D remains ambiguous. Germline V gene lookup returns CDR1 SGHRS and CDR2 YFSETQ. The CDR3 sequence is 14 residues long. V lost 0 bases and J lost 0, with 6 bases in between.

This sequence joins TRBV7-2 and TRBJ1-4; 10 bases agree with TRBD1. The CDR3 spans 15 residues. Germline CDR1 reads SGHTA; CDR2 reads FQGNSA. V shed 4 bases and J 14 bases; nucleotides not matched to a gene: 13. CDR3 DNA: TGTGCCAGCAGCTCTACCGGGACAGGGGTTCAAGAGCTGTTTTTT. Translating gives CASSSTGTGVQELFF.

This chain joins TRBV5-6 and TRBJ1-4; no definite D call. Germline loops: CDR1 SGHDT, CDR2 YYEEEE. The CDR3 is 13 amino acids. The V gene lost 3 bases and the J gene lost 7 bases, with 10 bases spanning the gap. CDR3 nucleotides: TGTGCCAGCAGCTGGCAGAATGGTGAAAAACTGTTTTTT. As protein: CASSWQNGEKLFF.